The T cell receptor (beta chain) described here comes from a study of early T cells in non-severe SARS-CoV-2 infection. Study-wide background: Sequencing of bulk RNA from unsorted whole blood was done, without chain pairing.

Study-level findings and limits: Matches to VDJdb favored anti-spike CD8 responses and missed private and CD4 specificities.

Individual cDNA molecules received unique molecular identifiers. MiXCR, run by TCRdb on the 5' RACE reads, gives a single entry per CDR3 protein. This table holds some 80,000 distinct CDR3 sequences, 10% to 15% found once. This clonotype came up a few times. Its antigen is currently unknown. Germline V CDR1 and CDR2: MGHRA, YSYEKL. This CDR3 contains 15 residues. V was pared by 1 base and J by 6 bases, with 6 bases of the junction left unmatched. The material was whole blood, obtained at baseline. J is TRBJ2-7 and V is TRBV4-1; 10 bases are a match to TRBD2. The receptor was isolated from an adult who was a healthcare worker with PCR-confirmed SARS-CoV-2 infection or an uninfected control (not recorded which). The donor label of this sample is uncertain. Here the CDR3 DNA reads TGCGCCAGCAGCCAAGTTCCCGGGACTAGCGCCGAGCAGTACTTC. As protein: CASSQVPGTSAEQYF.